Following are 23 T cell receptor beta chains from one sample sequenced in a study of cytomegalovirus exposure and HLA in healthy donors. Researchers ran the PCR with 60 Vbeta and 13 Jbeta primers. The protocol was immunoSEQ multiplex PCR, while the TCRdb copy is restricted to in-frame clones and leaves out a portion. The sample lists approximately 110,000 clones, 15% occurring once. The sample taken for sequencing was PBMCs. The source is a woman younger than 35 in good health and CMV-seronegative.

The J gene is TRBJ1-2, the V gene TRBV4-3, with D possibly matching TRBD1 (5 bases). V lost 4 bases to trimming and J lost 3 bases, with 9 bases between them. CDR3 length equals 13 residues. Germline loops: CDR1 LGHNA, CDR2 YSLEER. CDR3 nucleotides: TGCGCCAGCAGCCCGGGGGGGTACTATGGCTACACCTTC. Encoded protein: CASSPGGYYGYTF.

CDR3 residues: CASTDYYGYTF. Here the CDR3 DNA reads TGTGCCAGCACGGACTACTATGGCTACACCTTC. The J gene is TRBJ1-2, the V gene TRBV6-5, with D unclear. This CDR3 has 11 amino acids. Germline CDR1 and CDR2: MNHEY and SVGAGI. V lost 7 bases and J 3 bases, leaving 6 bases between the germline ends.

The V gene is TRBV18, the J gene TRBJ1-1; TRBD1 is a possible D gene (5 bases). The CDR3 contains 13 residues. CDR1 and CDR2 (germline): KGHSH, LQKENI. V was shortened by 6 bases and J by 3 bases, with 11 bases between the two germline ends. The CDR3: CASSSGGDTEAFF. The DNA for the CDR3 is TGTGCCAGCTCCTCGGGGGGGGACACTGAAGCTTTCTTT.

This clone was detected only a few times. The chain carries TRBV9 and TRBJ2-7; D possibly corresponds to TRBD1 (5 bases). The V and J ends lost 0 bases and 0 bases respectively, with 7 bases between them. This CDR3 region has 14 residues. Germline CDR1 is SGDLS and CDR2 is YYNGEE. The CDR3, as DNA: TGTGCCAGCAGCGTAGACAGGTTCTCCTACGAGCAGTACTTC. Its protein is CASSVDRFSYEQYF.

The J gene is TRBJ1-2, the V gene TRBV7-2, with D maybe TRBD1 (5 bases). CDR1 SGHTA and CDR2 FQGNSA come from the germline V gene. Deletions cut 6 bases from V and 6 bases from J, with 20 bases between. The CDR3 loop spans 15 amino acids. The DNA for the CDR3 is TGTGCCAGCAGACGGGGGACGCCTCTGTTGGATGGCTACACCTTC. This gives the protein CASRRGTPLLDGYTF.

This clone was seen only a few times. In nucleotides, the CDR3 is TGTGCCAGCAGTGATGAGACACACTACGAGCAGTACTTC. This gives the protein CASSDETHYEQYF. J is TRBJ2-7 and V is TRBV2; no reliable D call. CDR3 length: 13 amino acids. The ends were cut back, 3 bases at V and 3 bases at J, with 9 bases in the middle. CDR1 and CDR2 (germline): SNHLY, FYNNEI.

The chain carries TRBV28 and TRBJ1-4; 7 bases agree with TRBD1. V was pared by 10 bases and J by 10 bases, with 15 bases of the junction left unmatched. The CDR3 extends over 14 amino acids. Per germline, CDR1 MDHEN and CDR2 SYDVKM. CDR3 DNA sequence: TGTGCCACCTGGGACAGTCGAAATTTGGGAAAACTGTTTTTT. This gives the protein CATWDSRNLGKLFF. The whole variable domain, remainder taken from reference TRBV28 and TRBJ1-4, is DVKVTQSSRYLVKRTGEKVFLECVQDMDHENMFWYRQDPGLGLRLIYFSYDVKMKEKGDIPEGYSVSREKKERFSLILESASTNQTSMYLCATWDSRNLGKLFFGSGTQLSVL.

CDR3 nucleotides: TGTGCCAGCAGCTTAGCGGGGAGGGAAGTCTCTGGGGCCAACGTCCTGACTTTC. Its protein is CASSLAGREVSGANVLTF. J is TRBJ2-6 and V is TRBV7-8, with TRBD2 matching 7 bases. The CDR3 is made up of 18 amino acids. Germline CDR1 reads SGHVS; CDR2 reads FQNEAQ. V dropped 0 bases and J dropped 0; count of bases not matched to a gene: 5.

The sample holds a few counts of this clone. This sample includes further DNA sequences coding for the same CDR3. The chain carries TRBV7-9 and TRBJ1-1; D unclear. V lost 1 base to trimming and J lost 6 bases, with 6 bases between them. Germline CDR1 reads SEHNR; CDR2 reads FQNEAQ (reference sequence). This CDR3 is 12 amino acids long. In DNA, the CDR3 is TGTGCCAGCAGCTTAGTCGGGGCTGAAGCTTTCTTT. It codes for CASSLVGAEAFF.

This chain uses TRBV9 with TRBJ2-7; TRBD2 might be the D (6 bases). Between the trimmed V and J ends, which lost 5 bases and 4 bases, there was a span of 16 bases. Germline CDR1 reads SGDLS; CDR2 reads YYNGEE. This CDR3 region has 14 residues. CDR3 in amino acids: CASSQTGVGYEQYF. CDR3 nucleotide sequence: TGTGCCAGCAGTCAAACGGGAGTGGGGTACGAGCAGTACTTC.

The chain joins TRBV4-3 to TRBJ1-1; D might be TRBD1 (5 bases). Trimming shortened V by 2 bases and J by 1 base, and 17 bases separated the two germline ends. From germline, CDR1 is LGHNA and CDR2 YSLEER. The CDR3 has 17 amino acids. The CDR3 DNA follows: TGCGCCAGCAGCCAAAGTCCCTTTTGGCAGGGGAACACTGAAGCTTTCTTT. It codes for CASSQSPFWQGNTEAFF.

About this clone itself: Other DNA sequences in the same sample also yield this CDR3. The chain uses TRBV7-9 and TRBJ2-1; TRBD1 matches 9 bases. V shed 6 bases, J shed 0 bases, and the junction held 6 bases outside the gene matches. Germline V gene sequence: CDR1 SEHNR, CDR2 FQNEAQ (reference sequence). This CDR3 comprises 16 residues. CDR3 coding DNA: TGTGCCAGCAGAGCCACGGACAGGGGCTCCTACAATGAGCAGTTCTTC. Amino acid sequence: CASRATDRGSYNEQFF.

The chain links TRBV7-2 to TRBJ2-5; 8 nucleotides match TRBD1. V shed 4 bases, J shed 5 bases, and the junction held 6 bases outside the gene matches. The V gene's germline CDR1 is SGHTA and CDR2 FQGNSA. CDR3 length: 14 amino acids. DNA for the CDR3: TGTGCCAGCAGCTCGACAGGGGTGTTGGAGACCCAGTACTTC. Translating it yields CASSSTGVLETQYF.

The chain couples TRBV6-5 to TRBJ2-7, with 7 nucleotides matching TRBD2. The V segment lost 5 bases and the J segment 5 bases; nucleotides outside the gene matches: 12. The CDR3 runs 15 residues. In germline, CDR1 is MNHEY, CDR2 SVGAGI. The CDR3 is CASSRGGLGGHEQYF. In nucleotides, the CDR3 is TGTGCCAGCAGTCGCGGGGGTCTAGGAGGACACGAGCAGTACTTC.

This clone has only a few counts. V is TRBV7-6 and J is TRBJ2-7, with 8 nucleotides matching TRBD1. Germline V gene lookup returns CDR1 SGHVS and CDR2 FNYEAQ. CDR3 length: 15 amino acids. V dropped 1 base and J dropped 2; count of bases not matched to a gene: 4. The CDR3 here is CASSLVQGAAYEQYF. The CDR3 DNA sequence: TGTGCCAGCAGCTTAGTTCAGGGGGCCGCCTACGAGCAGTACTTC.

The chain employs TRBV9 and TRBJ1-1; TRBD1 agrees at 11 bases. The germline V gene encodes CDR1 SGDLS and CDR2 YYNGEE. This CDR3 is built from 14 residues. Losses at the gene ends were 5 bases for V and 3 bases for J; bases not matched to a gene: 3. The CDR3 loop reads CASSGDRGDTEAFF. Written as DNA, the CDR3 is TGTGCCAGCAGTGGGGACAGGGGGGACACTGAAGCTTTCTTT.

This clone occurred a few times. The chain couples TRBV11-2 to TRBJ1-3, with 8 bases identical to TRBD1. CDR1 is SGHAT, CDR2 FQNNGV, per germline. The CDR3 is 14 amino acids. Trimming cost V 5 bases and J 7 bases; bases outside gene matches: 7. The CDR3 here is CASSPQGVRNTIYF. In nucleotides, the CDR3 is TGTGCCAGCAGCCCACAGGGGGTACGGAACACCATATATTTT.

This clone was recorded at least ten times. This sequence joins TRBV6-4 and TRBJ2-1, with D tentatively TRBD2 (6 bases). Germline CDR1 MRHNA, CDR2 SNTAGT. This CDR3 has 14 residues. Trimming cost V 4 bases and J 3 bases, with 10 bases left between them. This CDR3 reads CASSAGDDYNEQFF. The DNA of the CDR3 is TGTGCCAGCAGTGCGGGAGATGACTACAATGAGCAGTTCTTC.

The chain recombines TRBV6-1 with TRBJ2-5; D gene unclear. Between the trimmed V and J ends, which lost 1 base and 5 bases, there was a span of 8 bases. From germline, CDR1 is MNHNS and CDR2 SASEGT. The CDR3 is made up of 13 amino acids. CDR3 in DNA: TGTGCCAGCAGTGAAGGACTGTCGGAGACCCAGTACTTC. Protein product: CASSEGLSETQYF.

This clone was counted a few times. This chain joins TRBV28 and TRBJ2-5; perhaps TRBD2 as D (6 bases). This CDR3 is 13 amino acids long. V lost 7 bases and J 1 base, leaving 10 bases between the germline ends. Germline CDR1 MDHEN, CDR2 SYDVKM. CDR3 in amino acids: CASIGGTQETQYF. The DNA for the CDR3 is TGTGCCAGCATAGGAGGGACCCAAGAGACCCAGTACTTC.

This clone was detected a few times. The chain combines TRBV6-4 with TRBJ1-4, with 7 bases aligning to TRBD1. Losses at the gene ends were 10 bases for V and 4 bases for J; bases not matched to a gene: 12. The CDR3 is 15 amino acids. Germline values: CDR1 MRHNA, CDR2 SNTAGT. CDR3 nucleotides: TGTGCCAACCGATGGGATAGACAGGGTAATGAAAAACTGTTTTTT. It translates to CANRWDRQGNEKLFF.

This clone has just a few counts. The rearrangement uses TRBV5-1 and TRBJ2-7, with 7 bases that match TRBD2. CDR1 SGHRS and CDR2 YFSETQ come from the germline V gene. Losses at the gene ends were 2 bases for V and 4 bases for J; bases not matched to a gene: 9. The CDR3 runs 15 residues. The DNA of the CDR3 is TGCGCCAGCAGCTTAACCGGGGCCGGGGGGTACGAGCAGTACTTC. As protein: CASSLTGAGGYEQYF.

There are a few counts of this clone. The V call is TRBV28, the J call TRBJ1-4, with TRBD1 identical over 7 bases. V lost 2 bases, J lost 14 bases, and 8 bases stayed unmatched. There are 13 residues in the CDR3. Per the germline V gene, CDR1 is MDHEN and CDR2 is SYDVKM. The CDR3, as DNA: TGTGCCAGCAGTTTACCGACAGGGTACGGCCTGTTTTTT. This sequence encodes CASSLPTGYGLFF.